The rows below give T cell receptor beta chains drawn from one sample of a study of shared clonotypes between healthy human individuals. Profiling relied on immunoSEQ multiplex PCR, and the TCRdb table lists in-frame clones only, not all of them. The data hold some 1 million clones, with about 70% observed a single time. The sample consisted of memory CD4+ T cells sorted from blood. The receptors stem from a man younger than 35 in good health. Each CDR3 is given with its conserved first and last residue. The size field is filled for only some rows; it gives once, few, many or a size class.

TRBV11-3 | . | CASSLAGVYNEQFF
TRBV10-2 | many | CASSEQKRNGYTF
TRBV12-5 | . | CASGQGLAGGDTQYF
TRBV29-1 | once | CSLPGPFNEKLFF
TRBV6-5 | . | CASTPRTGTEAFF
TRBV7-6 | . | CASSAAGGGEQYF
TRBV6-1 | . | CASGREGPYEQYF
TRBV4-1 | . | CASGNLGLAGPSSYEQYF
TRBV7-9 | . | CASSLGSGILLEQYF
TRBV11-3 | once | CASSSTHSTDTQYF
TRBV5-1 | . | CASSGGTSNTEAFF
TRBV6-1 | . | CASSEKEGNTIYF
TRBV2 | once | CASSEWGANQPQHF
TRBV30 | . | CAWSPSGGNEQYF
TRBV5-1 | . | CASTDQQATQETQYF
TRBV2 | once | CASSDPPAGEYEQYF
TRBV7-8 | . | CASSLVGSGYKETQYF
TRBV5-1 | . | CASSSLSGGLLYGELFF
TRBV5-1 | . | CASREGLLSNNEQFF
TRBV10-3 | . | CAIRSGTGLEKLFF
TRBV6-1 | . | CASSRQAYEQYF
TRBV15 | . | CATSRDQGNYGYTF
TRBV29-1 | once | CSVGSLGKGHEQYF
TRBV6-1 | . | CASNRDTGPLHF
TRBV7-8 | . | CASSDSSGNYNEQFF
TRBV7-9 | . | CASSLDGSVLQPQHF
TRBV7-2 | . | CASTPSGQGTDTQYF
TRBV6-6 | . | CASSYGDSPRNQPQHF
TRBV28 | . | CASTPEFWDNRHHDYGYTF
TRBV6-5 | . | CASRPTGGGNEKLFF
TRBV27 | . | CASSLSRGTSGNTIYF
TRBV10-1 | few | CASSESRLVGSTGELFF
TRBV28 | few | CASSQDFTDTQYF
TRBV5-4 | . | CASSLGLDPHEQYF
TRBV30 | . | CAWGRGDSTEAFF
TRBV2 | . | CASSKDRASNEQYF
TRBV10-3 | . | CAISGQGAADTQYF
TRBV4-3 | few | CASSQEASGVKNIQYF
TRBV30 | . | CAWSGGQGDYGYTF
TRBV9 | . | CASSVLGEENQPQHF
TRBV4-3 | . | CASSQHRSTEAFF
TRBV5-1 | few | CASRPGQSSGANVLTF
TRBV5-4 | many | CASSFDQGGYNEQFF
TRBV6-5 | . | CASSYSTLTETQYF
TRBV5-4 | . | CASSFRGFRGETQYF
TRBV28 | . | CASRAADRGYEQYF
TRBV6-5 | few | CASSLGQGRNEQFF
TRBV7-2 | many | CASNEQGQNGYTF
TRBV6-6 | few | CASSPDSAYEQYF
TRBV5-8 | . | CASSWGQKNTGELFF
TRBV5-1 | once | CASSSQMGPSTGELFF
TRBV6-1 | once | CASTLGRDPQETQYF
TRBV27 | . | CASSRGWGLGYTF
TRBV7-9 | few | CASSLTGVQETQYF
TRBV7-6 | . | CASSLGGRGQETQYF
TRBV4-1 | . | CASSLGVAGGQETQYF
TRBV18 | . | CASSPGEEQYF
TRBV18 | . | CASSPTSGRGYNEQFF
TRBV11-2 | . | CASSSSDRLAKNIQYF
TRBV29-1 | . | CSADPLLAGETQYF